Below are 21 T cell receptor beta chains sequenced from a single sample in a study of cytomegalovirus exposure and HLA in healthy donors. This PCR relied on a set of 60 Vbeta primers and 13 Jbeta primers. Assay used: immunoSEQ multiplex PCR; TCRdb lists only in-frame clones, some missing. Of about 120,000 clones detected, about 75% appear once; the ten largest clones hold about 30%. Sequencing input: PBMCs. All receptors derive from a man aged 55-75 years in good health and CMV-seropositive.

This clone was found a few times. The rearrangement links TRBV7-6 to TRBJ2-2; D remains unclear. The CDR3 has 15 amino acids. The V and J ends lost 5 bases and 0 bases respectively, with 10 bases between them. Germline assignment: CDR1 SGHVS and CDR2 FNYEAQ. This chain's CDR3 is CASSRNPANTGELFF. CDR3 nucleotide sequence: TGTGCCAGCAGCCGTAACCCAGCGAACACCGGGGAGCTGTTTTTT.

The rearrangement links TRBV4-1 to TRBJ1-6; a weak D match, TRBD1 (5 bases). The V gene's germline CDR1 is MGHRA and CDR2 YSYEKL. This CDR3 has 17 amino acids. V lost 0 bases to trimming and J lost 0 bases, with 9 bases between them. CDR3 region: CASSQDRGSSYNSPLHF. CDR3 DNA sequence: TGCGCCAGCAGCCAAGATCGGGGGAGCTCCTATAATTCACCCCTCCACTTT.

The chain uses TRBV6-5 and TRBJ2-7, with a possible D match to TRBD1 (6 bases). Trimming pared 6 bases from V and 0 bases from J, leaving 15 bases between. The germline V gene encodes CDR1 MNHEY and CDR2 SVGAGI. The CDR3 is 15 residues long. CDR3 coding DNA: TGTGCCAGCAGCCACTTCGGACAGAGCTCCTACGAGCAGTACTTC. It translates to CASSHFGQSSYEQYF.

The V and J genes are TRBV9 and TRBJ2-7, with 8 bases fitting TRBD2. Unmatched junction bases numbered 7, after V lost 4 bases and J lost 4 bases. The CDR3 is 14 amino acids. Germline values: CDR1 SGDLS, CDR2 YYNGEE. For the CDR3, the DNA is TGTGCCAGCAGCCCGGTAGCGGGATCTTACGAGCAGTACTTC. This codes for CASSPVAGSYEQYF.

The V gene is TRBV6-5, the J gene TRBJ1-2; D is uncertain. Germline CDR1 MNHEY, CDR2 SVGAGI. The CDR3 extends over 13 amino acids. Trimming left V 6 bases short and J 3 bases short, with 11 bases between. The CDR3 protein is CASSPTRDYGYTF. CDR3 sequence (DNA): TGTGCCAGCAGCCCCACTAGGGACTATGGCTACACCTTC.

This clone was found once. The gene calls are TRBV6-5 and TRBJ2-7, with D tentatively TRBD1 (6 bases). The CDR3 extends over 13 amino acids. CDR1 is MNHEY and CDR2 is SVGAGI in the germline V gene. V was cut by 7 bases and J by 3 bases, with 13 bases left in between. CDR3 region: CASTKGQLYEQYF. CDR3 nucleotide sequence: TGTGCCAGCACCAAGGGACAACTCTACGAGCAGTACTTC.

V gene TRBV19 combines with J gene TRBJ2-5; 10 bases align to TRBD1. The CDR3 is 13 residues long. The V gene's germline CDR1 is LNHDA and CDR2 SQIVND (reference sequence). V lost 6 bases, J lost 11 bases, and 9 bases stayed unmatched. CDR3 in DNA: TGTGCCAGTAGAAGACAGGGGGCGAATGAGCAGTACTTC. Its protein is CASRRQGANEQYF.

This chain uses TRBV5-1 with TRBJ1-2; 12 nucleotides match TRBD1. V shed 7 bases and J 7 bases; nucleotides not matched to a gene: 8. Germline loops: CDR1 SGHRS, CDR2 YFSETQ. The CDR3 runs 14 residues. CDR3 region: CASGPGQGAPGYTF. The CDR3 DNA sequence: TGCGCCAGCGGCCCGGGACAGGGGGCGCCTGGCTACACCTTC.

As regards this clone: Other DNA sequences in the sample encode the same CDR3. This sequence joins TRBV2 and TRBJ2-1; TRBD1 agrees at 8 bases. V was pared by 3 bases and J by 4 bases, with 5 bases of the junction left unmatched. This CDR3 contains 15 residues. From germline, CDR1 is SNHLY and CDR2 FYNNEI. The CDR3 spells CASSDPRGQYNEQFF. CDR3 sequence (DNA): TGTGCCAGCAGTGACCCCAGGGGGCAGTACAATGAGCAGTTCTTC.

V usage is TRBV11-2 and J usage is TRBJ1-2; 9 nucleotides agree with TRBD1. Germline-derived CDR1 and CDR2 are SGHAT and FQNNGV. Trimming cost V 5 bases and J 3 bases; bases outside gene matches: 4. The CDR3 totals 14 residues. The CDR3 loop reads CASSPRTGDYGYTF. The CDR3 nucleotides are TGTGCCAGCAGCCCCCGGACAGGGGACTATGGCTACACCTTC.

The chain combines TRBV19 with TRBJ2-3; D is possibly TRBD2 (7 bases). CDR1 and CDR2 (germline): LNHDA, SQIVND (reference sequence). The V and J ends lost 7 bases and 2 bases respectively, with 19 bases between them. The CDR3 sequence is 16 residues long. This chain's CDR3 is CASTQDGGLVTDTQYF. The DNA of the CDR3 is TGTGCCAGTACCCAGGACGGGGGGCTGGTCACAGATACGCAGTATTTT.

This clone was found many times. V usage is TRBV7-9 and J usage is TRBJ2-7; D unclear. This CDR3 has 13 amino acids. Trimming pared 1 base from V and 9 bases from J, leaving 13 bases between. Germline V gene sequence: CDR1 SEHNR, CDR2 FQNEAQ (reference sequence). The CDR3 nucleotides are TGTGCCAGCAGCTTAGAGTCGGCCTCGGGGCAGTACTTC. Amino acids: CASSLESASGQYF.

This clone was detected ten times or more. The chain links TRBV6-1 to TRBJ1-5, with no clear D. Germline loops: CDR1 MNHNS, CDR2 SASEGT. The V end was cut by 8 bases, the J end by 9 bases, with 17 bases between. The CDR3 covers 13 residues. The CDR3 sequence: CASLAGQDWPQHF. The CDR3 bases are TGTGCCAGCCTGGCAGGCCAAGATTGGCCCCAGCATTTT.

V and J are TRBV5-3 and TRBJ2-5, with 11 bases identical to TRBD1. TRBV5-3 carries the ORF label, with uncertain function. The CDR3 length is 14 residues. J gave up 2 bases and V 5 bases, and 2 bases lay outside the gene matches. The CDR3 DNA sequence: TGTGCCAGAAGAGGGGACAGGGGGCAAGAGACCCAGTACTTC. Translated: CARRGDRGQETQYF.

The J gene is TRBJ1-2, the V gene TRBV28; D is unresolved. Looked up from germline, CDR1 is MDHEN and CDR2 is SYDVKM. The CDR3 has 21 residues. V lost 1 base and J 2 bases, leaving 29 bases between the germline ends. The CDR3 here is CASSLLNPPTRGRRSNYGYTF. CDR3 nucleotides: TGTGCCAGCAGTTTATTGAACCCCCCTACCCGCGGTCGGCGGAGCAACTATGGCTACACCTTC.

This clone was picked up a small number of times. This chain uses TRBV11-2 with TRBJ2-1; 12 bases agree with TRBD2. From germline, CDR1 is SGHAT and CDR2 FQNNGV. There are 15 residues in the CDR3. V gave up 6 bases and J gave up 3 bases; unmatched junction bases: 3. The CDR3 is CASSQLAGGYNEQFF. CDR3 nucleotide sequence: TGTGCCAGCAGTCAACTAGCGGGAGGCTACAATGAGCAGTTCTTC.

V usage is TRBV7-3 and J usage is TRBJ2-1; D not resolved. Germline values: CDR1 SGHTA, CDR2 FQGTGA. This CDR3 spans 13 amino acids. Trimming removed 0 bases at V and 5 bases at J, with 5 bases between. The chain's CDR3 is CASSLTGNNEQFF. CDR3 bases: TGTGCCAGCAGCTTAACCGGTAACAATGAGCAGTTCTTC.

This clone showed up just a few times. J is TRBJ2-5 and V is TRBV29-1, with TRBD1 matching 7 bases. Germline lookup yields CDR1 SQVTM and CDR2 ANQGSEA. This CDR3 contains 10 residues. J was trimmed by 13 bases and V by 7 bases; bases with no gene match: 9. The chain's CDR3 is CSADSGTVYF. The CDR3 DNA reads as TGCAGCGCAGATTCCGGGACAGTGTACTTC.

The chain recombines TRBV4-1 with TRBJ1-6; D not resolved. The V gene's germline CDR1 is MGHRA and CDR2 YSYEKL. V dropped 1 base and J dropped 9 bases, with 16 bases sitting between them. This CDR3 region has 16 residues. This CDR3 is CASSQVGQVERSPLHF. CDR3 coding DNA: TGCGCCAGCAGCCAAGTTGGGCAGGTTGAACGTTCACCCCTCCACTTT.

This chain uses TRBV7-6 with TRBJ2-1, with 10 bases aligning to TRBD2. The V gene's germline CDR1 is SGHVS and CDR2 FNYEAQ. This CDR3 has 17 residues. V lost 1 base and J lost 6; bases outside the gene matches: 9. The CDR3: CASSLVGSGGRGNEQFF. CDR3 nucleotide sequence: TGTGCCAGCAGCTTAGTGGGTAGCGGGGGGAGGGGCAATGAGCAGTTCTTC.

This clone was recorded once. An end of the junction differs from the germline gene, which may be a read error. The chain combines TRBV5-1 with TRBJ2-6; D possibly corresponds to TRBD1 (6 bases). The germline V gene encodes CDR1 SGHRS and CDR2 YFSETQ. This CDR3 has 14 amino acids. CDR3 coding DNA: TGCGCCAGCAGCCGGACAGATGGGGCCAACGGCCTGACTTTC. This sequence encodes CASSRTDGANGLTF.